The 15 T cell receptor beta chains in this list originate from one sample, sequenced in a study of cytomegalovirus exposure and HLA in healthy donors. Vbeta (60) and Jbeta (13) primers were used in the PCR. Repertoires were generated with immunoSEQ multiplex PCR, while TCRdb's copy carries only in-frame clones and drops some. The sample has roughly 150,000 clones; approximately 80% are singletons. The sample was PBMCs. The receptors stem from a young man in good health and CMV-seronegative.

V and J are TRBV19 and TRBJ2-2; 8 nucleotides line up with TRBD1. Germline CDR1 is LNHDA and CDR2 is SQIVND (reference sequence). Trimming at V came to 8 bases and at J to 6 bases, leaving 8 bases not matched to a gene. There are 14 residues in the CDR3. The DNA for the CDR3 is TGTGCCAGTTGGGGCAGGGGGCCATCCGGGGAGCTGTTTTTT. It yields the protein CASWGRGPSGELFF. Complete variable domain (other parts from reference TRBV19 and TRBJ2-2): DGGITQSPKYLFRKEGQNVTLSCEQNLNHDAMYWYRQDPGQGLRLIYYSQIVNDFQKGDIAEGYSVSREKKESFPLTVTSAQKNPTAFYLCASWGRGPSGELFFGEGSRLTVL.

This clone was found a few times. The rearrangement joins TRBV4-1 to TRBJ2-5; 12 bases are shared with TRBD1. Germline values: CDR1 MGHRA, CDR2 YSYEKL. The trim removed 4 bases at V and 5 bases at J, leaving 5 bases unmatched. The CDR3 spans 15 residues. Here the CDR3 DNA reads TGCGCCAGCAGCCTCGGGACAGGGGGCATGGAGACCCAGTACTTC. As protein: CASSLGTGGMETQYF.

This clone turned up a few times. The genes are TRBV7-9 and TRBJ2-1; 8 bases fit TRBD2. The CDR3 sequence is 19 residues long. Germline V gives CDR1 SEHNR, CDR2 FQNEAQ (reference sequence). The ends lost 6 bases at V and 0 bases at J; junction bases unmatched: 16. The CDR3 protein is CASSSTPTSGHSSYNEQFF. CDR3 DNA: TGTGCCAGCAGTTCGACCCCAACTAGCGGTCATAGCTCCTACAATGAGCAGTTCTTC. Complete variable domain (other parts from reference TRBV7-9 and TRBJ2-1): DTGVSQNPRHKITKRGQNVTFRCDPISEHNRLYWYRQTLGQGPEFLTYFQNEAQLEKSRLLSDRFSAERPKGSFSTLEIQRTEQGDSAMYLCASSSTPTSGHSSYNEQFFGPGTRLTVL.

The rearrangement links TRBV2 to TRBJ1-5; TRBD1 is a possible D gene (6 bases). Trimming took off 8 bases at V and 1 base at J, with 6 bases between the two ends. Germline CDR1 SNHLY, CDR2 FYNNEI. CDR3 size: 12 residues. The CDR3 here is CASQGSNQPQHF. The CDR3 bases are TGTGCCAGCCAGGGGAGCAATCAGCCCCAGCATTTT.

Written as DNA, the CDR3 is TGTGCCAGCAGCCCCACCGTCCTACTAGCGGGGGCCCCCTACGAGCAGTACTTC. Translation: CASSPTVLLAGAPYEQYF. The rearrangement links TRBV5-5 to TRBJ2-7; 11 bases are a match to TRBD2. There are 18 residues in the CDR3. Germline assignment: CDR1 SGHKS and CDR2 YYEKEE (reference sequence). J was trimmed by 2 bases and V by 4 bases; bases with no gene match: 14.

The chain employs TRBV7-9 and TRBJ2-7, with 7 nucleotides matching TRBD2. The trim removed 5 bases at V and 4 bases at J, leaving 14 bases unmatched. Germline-derived CDR1 and CDR2 are SEHNR and FQNEAQ (reference sequence). The CDR3 loop spans 16 amino acids. The CDR3 is CASSGVVGGGKYEQYF. CDR3 bases: TGTGCCAGCAGCGGAGTCGTCGGGGGAGGGAAGTACGAGCAGTACTTC.

This clone appeared once. This chain uses TRBV9 with TRBJ1-4, with 7 bases matching TRBD1. The junction had 7 bases not matched to a gene; V was cut back by 1 base and J by 7 bases. Germline assignment: CDR1 SGDLS and CDR2 YYNGEE. The CDR3 has 15 amino acids. CDR3: CASSVMTGSGEKLFF. In nucleotides, the CDR3 is TGTGCCAGCAGCGTAATGACAGGGTCTGGTGAAAAACTGTTTTTT.

V usage is TRBV11-2 and J usage is TRBJ2-7, with 8 bases that match TRBD1. Germline assignment: CDR1 SGHAT and CDR2 FQNNGV. The CDR3 covers 13 residues. V shed 5 bases and J 2 bases; nucleotides not matched to a gene: 2. The CDR3 DNA sequence: TGTGCCAGCAGCACGGACAGGGCCTACGAGCAGTACTTC. Amino acid sequence: CASSTDRAYEQYF.

This chain links TRBV7-2 with TRBJ2-5; tentatively, D is TRBD2 (6 bases). V was shortened by 1 base and J by 6 bases, with 15 bases between the two germline ends. The CDR3 covers 15 residues. Per the germline V gene, CDR1 is SGHTA and CDR2 is FQGNSA. In DNA form, the CDR3 reads TGTGCCAGCAGCTTAGGCCTAGCGTGGAGACAGACCCAGTACTTC. It is translated as CASSLGLAWRQTQYF.

The V and J genes are TRBV21-1 and TRBJ1-1; the table's TRBD1 call for D was not verified on the DNA. TRBV21-1 is classified as a pseudogene. This CDR3 has 17 residues. The CDR3 loop reads CARTAFRDSSLNTEAFF. In DNA, the CDR3 is TGTGCCAGGACCGCTTTTAGGGACAGCTCTTTGAACACTGAAGCTTTCTTT.

The genes are TRBV28 and TRBJ2-7, with 9 bases lining up with TRBD1. The CDR3 loop spans 14 amino acids. Germline trimming cut 2 bases from V and 5 bases from J; bases unmatched to any gene: 4. Germline V lookup: CDR1 MDHEN, CDR2 SYDVKM. The CDR3 DNA sequence: TGTGCCAGCAGTTTAGAACAGGGGGCCCACGAGCAGTACTTC. Its translation is CASSLEQGAHEQYF.

This sequence joins TRBV7-9 and TRBJ2-3; D may be TRBD1 (6 bases). The CDR3 runs 14 residues. Looked up from germline, CDR1 is SEHNR and CDR2 is FQNEAQ (reference sequence). Trimming stripped 5 bases from V and 4 bases from J, with 13 bases between. CDR3 protein: CASSIGTSADTQYF. In nucleotides, the CDR3 is TGTGCCAGCAGCATAGGGACAAGCGCAGATACGCAGTATTTT.

The rearrangement joins TRBV30 to TRBJ1-4; D uncertain. Germline CDR1 is GTSNPN and CDR2 is SVGIG (reference sequence). V lost 2 bases to trimming and J lost 8 bases, with 6 bases between them. The CDR3 spans 11 residues. CDR3 amino acids: CAWSIREKLFF. The CDR3 DNA follows: TGTGCCTGGAGTATTCGGGAAAAACTGTTTTTT.

This chain connects TRBV19 to TRBJ2-7; D is undetermined. Germline CDR1 and CDR2: LNHDA and SQIVND (reference sequence). The CDR3 sequence is 15 residues long. The V end lost 7 bases, the J end lost 0 bases, and 16 bases lay between the germline ends. CDR3 in DNA: TGTGCCAGTACCCGGTCGGCAGGTAGCTCCTACGAGCAGTACTTC. This translates into CASTRSAGSSYEQYF. Full variable domain (missing parts from reference TRBV19 and TRBJ2-7): DGGITQSPKYLFRKEGQNVTLSCEQNLNHDAMYWYRQDPGQGLRLIYYSQIVNDFQKGDIAEGYSVSREKKESFPLTVTSAQKNPTAFYLCASTRSAGSSYEQYFGPGTRLTVT.

The chain joins TRBV28 to TRBJ1-1, with D possibly matching TRBD1 (5 bases). V shed 4 bases and J shed 8 bases, with 14 bases lying between them. Germline V CDR1 and CDR2: MDHEN, SYDVKM. The CDR3 consists of 13 residues. CDR3 in amino acids: CASSWGRIQEAFF. CDR3 in DNA: TGTGCCAGCAGTTGGGGCAGGATTCAGGAAGCTTTCTTT.